Sequencing of this T cell receptor (beta chain) was carried out in a study of blood T cell repertoires in COVID-19. Study in general: Sources were T cells, B-cell-depleted T cells, or PBMCs; the material itself was cDNA or gDNA.

This study enrolled people aged 18 to 89 from around 25 US geographic areas. Recovered Cohort 3 donors showed two negative PCRs, clearance, or symptom resolution. Germline assignment: CDR1 KGHDR and CDR2 SFDVKD. The V and J ends lost 4 bases and 8 bases respectively, with 10 bases between them. The CDR3 is made up of 12 amino acids. Data came from immunoSEQ multiplex PCR; TCRdb stores just in-frame clones and leaves some out. Of roughly 200,000 clones in the sample, about 83% were seen once. The source of this sequence is a woman in her 30s who had recovered from COVID-19. V and J are TRBV24-1 and TRBJ1-2; D is undetermined. Material: PBMCs or T cells enriched from blood (not recorded which). Written as DNA, the CDR3 is TGTGCCACCAGTGACCCGTCGAGGGGCTACACCTTC. This codes for CATSDPSRGYTF.